Below are 25 T cell receptor beta chains sequenced from a single sample in a study of T cell responses to AZD1222 COVID-19 vaccine. Assay: immunoSEQ multiplex PCR; the TCRdb copy retains only in-frame clones and omits some. The profile shows more than 85,000 clones, around 80% of them singletons. The specimen comprised peripheral blood, sampled on day 0 of AZD1222 vaccination. These receptors were collected from an adult in good health.

This rearrangement joins TRBV5-1 to TRBJ1-1; D is possibly TRBD1 (6 bases). CDR1 is SGHRS and CDR2 is YFSETQ in the germline V gene. The CDR3 extends over 13 amino acids. Trimming cost V 0 bases and J 9 bases, with 12 bases left between them. Here the CDR3 reads CASSLVGHSKAFF. CDR3 in DNA: TGCGCCAGCAGCTTGGTGGGACACAGTAAAGCTTTCTTT.

This sequence joins TRBV7-8 and TRBJ1-2; no clear D. Trimming took 2 bases from V and 6 from J, leaving 10 bases between them. The CDR3 runs to 13 residues. Germline V lookup: CDR1 SGHVS, CDR2 FQNEAQ. CDR3 DNA sequence: TGTGCCAGCAGCTTATACTGGTCGGATGGCTACACCTTC. Its translation is CASSLYWSDGYTF.

J is TRBJ2-7 and V is TRBV7-8, with D unclear. This CDR3 spans 14 amino acids. V was cut by 0 bases and J by 0 bases, with 6 bases left in between. The germline V gene has CDR1 SGHVS and CDR2 FQNEAQ. The CDR3 spells CASSLAGSSYEQYF. As DNA, the CDR3 is TGTGCCAGCAGCTTAGCAGGAAGCTCCTACGAGCAGTACTTC.

J is TRBJ1-1 and V is TRBV29-1; TRBD1 matches at 7 bases. Germline V gives CDR1 SQVTM, CDR2 ANQGSEA. This CDR3 comprises 13 residues. V shed 7 bases and J 0 bases; nucleotides not matched to a gene: 5. The CDR3 region has the DNA TGCAGCGCCCAGGGACAGCTGAACACTGAAGCTTTCTTT. Its translation: CSAQGQLNTEAFF.

The rearrangement links TRBV9 to TRBJ2-7, with D tentatively TRBD2 (7 bases). CDR1 is SGDLS, CDR2 YYNGEE, per germline. V was clipped by 0 bases and J by 6 bases, with 16 bases between them. This CDR3 is built from 15 residues. CDR3 DNA sequence: TGTGCCAGCAGCGTAGGGGGGGGCCCTCCGGGCGAGCAGTACTTC. Its translation: CASSVGGGPPGEQYF.

The CDR3 region is CASSHLPGALYEQYF. CDR3 sequence (DNA): TGCGCCAGCAGCCACCTTCCTGGGGCCCTCTACGAGCAGTACTTC. The gene calls are TRBV4-3 and TRBJ2-7; TRBD1 is a possible D gene (5 bases). This CDR3 has 15 residues. V lost 3 bases and J lost 3, with 15 bases in between. CDR1 and CDR2 (germline): LGHNA, YSLEER.

The rearrangement joins TRBV2 to TRBJ2-7; 7 bases fit TRBD1. This CDR3 has 12 amino acids. J lost 4 bases, V lost 10 bases, and 7 bases had no gene match. Germline lookup yields CDR1 SNHLY and CDR2 FYNNEI. The CDR3 region is CAIINRGYEQYF. CDR3 DNA sequence: TGTGCCATCATAAACAGGGGTTACGAGCAGTACTTC.

V usage is TRBV18 and J usage is TRBJ1-2; 11 bases line up with TRBD1. Germline CDR1 and CDR2: KGHSH and LQKENI. The CDR3 spans 14 residues. With 2 bases clipped from V and 8 bases from J, the junction kept 4 bases outside the gene matches. The CDR3 bases are TGTGCCAGCTCACCAGGACAGGGGGCGCGCGGCTACACCTTC. It codes for CASSPGQGARGYTF. The variable domain in full, completed from reference TRBV18 and TRBJ1-2, reads NAGVMQNPRHLVRRRGQEARLRCSPMKGHSHVYWYRQLPEEGLKFMVYLQKENIIDESGMPKERFSAEFPKEGPSILRIQQVVRGDSAAYFCASSPGQGARGYTFGSGTRLTVV.

This clone has only one observation. The V call is TRBV9, the J call TRBJ1-3; weak D call: TRBD1 (5 bases). This CDR3 has 14 residues. The germline gives CDR1 SGDLS, CDR2 YYNGEE. The V and J ends lost 3 bases and 4 bases respectively, with 11 bases between them. This CDR3 is CASSDPRGGNTIYF. DNA of the CDR3: TGTGCCAGCAGCGACCCCCGGGGGGGAAACACCATATATTTT.

On this clone: Compared with germline, one end of the junction differs, possibly owing to a read error. This sequence joins TRBV7-8 and TRBJ1-1; 9 bases are a match to TRBD1. The CDR3 runs 12 residues. From germline, CDR1 is SGHVS and CDR2 FQNEAQ. CDR3 loop: CASSLPDRGIAF. The DNA for the CDR3 is TGTGCCAGCAGCCTACCGGACAGGGGAATCGCCTTT.

This clone has a single count. DNA for the CDR3: TGTGCCAGCAGCTTAATGGCAAAGCGGCAAGAGACCCAGTACTTC. Its translation is CASSLMAKRQETQYF. The rearrangement uses TRBV7-2 and TRBJ2-5, with D possibly TRBD2 on 5 matching bases. V lost 2 bases and J lost 2, with 12 bases in between. The CDR3 extends over 15 amino acids. Germline CDR1 SGHTA, CDR2 FQGNSA.

There are a few counts of this clone. J is TRBJ2-3 and V is TRBV19, with 7 bases lining up with TRBD2. Germline assignment: CDR1 LNHDA and CDR2 SQIVND (reference sequence). The CDR3 spans 15 residues. Losses at the gene ends were 8 bases for V and 5 bases for J; bases not matched to a gene: 13. CDR3 region: CASSVGTTRGDTQYF. The CDR3 coding sequence is TGTGCCAGTTCGGTTGGGACTACCCGCGGAGATACGCAGTATTTT.

The chain couples TRBV5-4 to TRBJ1-2; maybe TRBD1 (6 bases). Deletions cut 2 bases from V and 4 bases from J, with 15 bases between. This CDR3 is built from 15 residues. Germline CDR1 reads SGHNT; CDR2 reads YYREEE (reference sequence). CDR3 protein: CASSLGLRGTYGYTF. CDR3 DNA sequence: TGTGCCAGCAGCTTAGGACTTAGGGGGACCTATGGCTACACCTTC.

This chain uses TRBV7-6 with TRBJ2-2; D is perhaps TRBD1 (5 bases). This CDR3 is built from 13 residues. V lost 4 bases to trimming and J lost 7 bases, with 10 bases between them. CDR1 and CDR2 from the germline V gene are SGHVS and FNYEAQ. Here the CDR3 DNA reads TGTGCCAGCAGCTCCTCCGACAGCGGGGAGCTGTTTTTT. This translates into CASSSSDSGELFF.

The V gene is TRBV6-2 or TRBV6-3, the J gene TRBJ1-5; 7 nucleotides align to TRBD1. V shed 2 bases, J shed 1 base, and the junction held 8 bases outside the gene matches. CDR3 length equals 17 residues. Germline V lookup: CDR1 MNHEY, CDR2 SVGEGT. For the CDR3, the DNA is TGTGCCAGCAGTTACAGCGACAGGGTTAAGAGCAATCAGCCCCAGCATTTT. This translates into CASSYSDRVKSNQPQHF.

This clone was seen a handful of times. V is TRBV19 and J is TRBJ2-1; the D gene is possibly TRBD1 (5 bases). Per the germline V gene, CDR1 is LNHDA and CDR2 is SQIVND (reference sequence). The CDR3 is 15 amino acids. Trimming left V 7 bases short and J 2 bases short, with 15 bases between. CDR3 sequence: CASNPDRGPYNEQFF. CDR3 nucleotides: TGTGCCAGTAACCCGGATAGGGGCCCCTACAATGAGCAGTTCTTC.

The rearrangement joins TRBV7-2 to TRBJ1-2, with TRBD1 as a possible D gene (5 bases). CDR3 length: 13 residues. Germline assignment: CDR1 SGHTA and CDR2 FQGNSA. Deletions cut 5 bases from V and 6 bases from J, with 13 bases between. CDR3 DNA: TGTGCCAGCAGCCCTATCGGGGGGAATGGCTACACCTTC. The encoded protein is CASSPIGGNGYTF.

This clone was counted a single time. The rearrangement joins TRBV5-1 to TRBJ1-3, with D unresolved. CDR1 and CDR2 from the germline V gene are SGHRS and YFSETQ. The CDR3 runs 14 residues. V lost 2 bases and J lost 2, with 8 bases in between. The CDR3 DNA reads as TGCGCCAGCAGCTTAGGCCAAACTGGAAACACCATATATTTT. Protein sequence: CASSLGQTGNTIYF.

The gene calls are TRBV18 and TRBJ1-5; 7 bases match TRBD1. Germline CDR1 and CDR2: KGHSH and LQKENI. The length of the CDR3 is 14 residues. V shed 1 base and J 4 bases; nucleotides not matched to a gene: 1. DNA of the CDR3: TGTGCCAGCTCACCACTACAGGGGAATCAGCCCCAGCATTTT. It is translated as CASSPLQGNQPQHF.

The V call is TRBV20-1, the J call TRBJ1-2, with D possibly matching TRBD1 (5 bases). Trimming removed 3 bases at V and 0 bases at J, with 17 bases between. The germline CDR1 and CDR2 sequences are DFQATT and SNEGSKA (reference sequence). This CDR3 has 16 residues. The CDR3 sequence: CSASRERDPANYGYTF. The CDR3 region has the DNA TGCAGTGCTAGTCGGGAGAGGGACCCCGCTAACTATGGCTACACCTTC.

The chain links TRBV7-2 to TRBJ1-6, with a possible D match to TRBD1 (6 bases). V was shortened by 1 base and J by 1 base, with 11 bases between the two germline ends. The CDR3 has 17 amino acids. Looked up from germline, CDR1 is SGHTA and CDR2 is FQGNSA. Here the CDR3 reads CASSLGRGRSYNSPLHF. The CDR3 region has the DNA TGTGCCAGCAGCTTAGGCAGGGGTCGGTCCTATAATTCACCCCTCCACTTT.

This chain links TRBV19 with TRBJ1-2; possibly TRBD1 for D (5 bases). CDR3 length: 14 residues. Germline loops: CDR1 LNHDA, CDR2 SQIVND (reference sequence). The germline V and J ends were trimmed by 3 bases and 2 bases, with 10 bases remaining between them. The CDR3 sequence: CASSINGDNYGYTF. In DNA form, the CDR3 reads TGTGCCAGTAGTATTAACGGGGACAACTATGGCTACACCTTC.

The V and J genes are TRBV7-9 and TRBJ1-1; tentatively, D is TRBD1 (5 bases). Trimming shortened V by 4 bases and J by 7 bases, and 19 bases separated the two germline ends. The CDR3 is 15 amino acids. Germline CDR1 and CDR2: SEHNR and FQNEAQ (reference sequence). The CDR3 loop is CASSSQGGGSVEAFF. The DNA for the CDR3 is TGTGCCAGCAGCTCCCAGGGTGGGGGTAGTGTTGAAGCTTTCTTT.

This clone was observed once. The CDR3 loop reads CASSTRQNTEAFF. CDR3 sequence (DNA): TGTGCCAGCAGTACCCGACAGAACACTGAAGCTTTCTTT. J is TRBJ1-1 and V is TRBV6-5, with D hard to call. Trimming took off 5 bases at V and 1 base at J, with 8 bases between the two ends. Per germline, CDR1 MNHEY and CDR2 SVGAGI. CDR3 size: 13 residues.

This chain joins TRBV27 and TRBJ2-1; 10 bases align to TRBD1. Trimming took 2 bases from V and 6 from J; bases not matched to a gene: 7. Looked up from germline, CDR1 is MNHEY and CDR2 is SMNVEV (reference sequence). The CDR3 length is 16 residues. The CDR3 spells CASSLRSGTGVNEQFF. CDR3 sequence (DNA): TGTGCCAGCAGTTTAAGGTCCGGGACAGGGGTCAATGAGCAGTTCTTC.